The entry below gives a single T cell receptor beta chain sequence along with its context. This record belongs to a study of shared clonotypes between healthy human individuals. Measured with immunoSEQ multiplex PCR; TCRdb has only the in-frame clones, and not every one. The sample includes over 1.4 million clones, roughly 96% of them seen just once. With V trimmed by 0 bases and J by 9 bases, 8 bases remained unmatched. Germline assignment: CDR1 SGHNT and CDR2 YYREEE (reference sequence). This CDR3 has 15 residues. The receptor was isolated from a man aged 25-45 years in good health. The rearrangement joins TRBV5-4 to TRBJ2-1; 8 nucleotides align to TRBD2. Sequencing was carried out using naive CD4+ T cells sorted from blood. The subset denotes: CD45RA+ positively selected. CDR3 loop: CASSLEWTSRGEQFF. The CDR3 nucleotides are TGTGCCAGCAGCTTGGAATGGACTAGCCGGGGTGAGCAGTTCTTC.